One and the same sample provided the 24 T cell receptor beta chains below, sequenced in a study of beta chain features in type 1 diabetes. Findings of the study overall: All four CD4+ subsets from Type 1 diabetes patients carried moderately but significantly shorter TCRB CDR3s.

For these receptors, no antigen is known. All of the isolated RNA was reverse transcribed, so expressed TCRB transcripts were sequenced. Libraries were prepared by immunoSEQ multiplex PCR; TCRdb keeps only in-frame clonotypes and omits some of them. The top ten clones hold about 0.02% of a sample with nearly 700,000 clones, roughly 13% of them seen once. Material for sequencing was naive CD4+ T cells from blood. The receptors originated from a man younger than 35 with type 1 diabetes.

The chain combines TRBV29-1 with TRBJ1-1, with a possible D match to TRBD1 (5 bases). The ends were cut back, 7 bases at V and 0 bases at J, with 12 bases in the middle. Germline-derived CDR1 and CDR2 are SQVTM and ANQGSEA. This CDR3 is 13 amino acids long. As DNA, the CDR3 is TGCAGCGCCAGACAGAGTATGAACACTGAAGCTTTCTTT. This encodes CSARQSMNTEAFF.

The chain recombines TRBV13 with TRBJ1-1; 7 bases fit TRBD1. Germline lookup yields CDR1 PRHDT and CDR2 FYEKMQ (reference sequence). This CDR3 is 15 amino acids long. Unmatched junction bases numbered 7, after V lost 5 bases and J lost 1 base. The DNA for the CDR3 is TGTGCCAGCAGCAGAGACAGGGAGTGGAACACTGAAGCTTTCTTT. It translates to CASSRDREWNTEAFF.

This clone has a handful of counts. Other nucleotide sequences in the sample specify the same CDR3. J is TRBJ1-1 and V is TRBV30; weak D call: TRBD1 (6 bases). The CDR3 covers 13 residues. V was shortened by 2 bases and J by 2 bases, with 9 bases between the two germline ends. The germline CDR1 and CDR2 sequences are GTSNPN and SVGIG (reference sequence). DNA for the CDR3: TGTGCCTGGAGTCGACAGGAAAACACTGAAGCTTTCTTT. As protein: CAWSRQENTEAFF.

The J gene is TRBJ2-3, the V gene TRBV7-9; 11 bases are shared with TRBD1. The CDR3 covers 16 residues. V was pared by 5 bases and J by 2 bases, with 6 bases of the junction left unmatched. Germline assignment: CDR1 SEHNR and CDR2 FQNEAQ (reference sequence). CDR3 protein: CASSPGQGATTDTQYF. CDR3 DNA: TGTGCCAGCAGCCCAGGACAGGGGGCTACCACAGATACGCAGTATTTT.

The chain carries TRBV7-2 and TRBJ2-3; D gene uncertain. Germline CDR1 and CDR2: SGHTA and FQGNSA. Between the trimmed V and J ends, which lost 5 bases and 3 bases, there was a span of 9 bases. The CDR3 runs 13 residues. The CDR3 sequence is CASSPGWTDTQYF. The CDR3 nucleotides are TGTGCCAGCAGCCCAGGTTGGACAGATACGCAGTATTTT. The full variable domain, with the rest looked up from reference TRBV7-2 and TRBJ2-3, is GAGVSQSPSNKVTEKGKDVELRCDPISGHTALYWYRQSLGQGLEFLIYFQGNSAPDKSGLPSDRFSAERTGGSVSTLTIQRTQQEDSAVYLCASSPGWTDTQYFGPGTRLTVL.

The chain combines TRBV7-9 with TRBJ1-1; TRBD1 might be the D (6 bases). Germline assignment: CDR1 SEHNR and CDR2 FQNEAQ (reference sequence). This CDR3 is built from 14 residues. V shed 5 bases and J shed 10 bases, with 20 bases lying between them. CDR3 nucleotides: TGTGCCAGCAGCCTGCTAGGGGGGTTAATGACAGCTTTCTTT. It translates to CASSLLGGLMTAFF.

The CDR3, as DNA: TGTGCCAGTAGCAGACACATACTTAACACCGGGGAGCTGTTTTTT. Its translation: CASSRHILNTGELFF. The chain uses TRBV19 and TRBJ2-2; D is ambiguous. The CDR3 spans 15 residues. V was clipped by 6 bases and J by 2 bases, with 13 bases between them. Per germline, CDR1 LNHDA and CDR2 SQIVND (reference sequence). Filled out from reference TRBV19 and TRBJ2-2, the complete variable domain reads DGGITQSPKYLFRKEGQNVTLSCEQNLNHDAMYWYRQDPGQGLRLIYYSQIVNDFQKGDIAEGYSVSREKKESFPLTVTSAQKNPTAFYLCASSRHILNTGELFFGEGSRLTVL.

This clone showed up just a few times. The V gene is TRBV5-1, the J gene TRBJ2-7; maybe TRBD2 (6 bases). This CDR3 spans 15 amino acids. Germline CDR1 is SGHRS and CDR2 is YFSETQ. V was clipped by 4 bases and J by 1 base, with 15 bases between them. CDR3 DNA sequence: TGCGCCAGCAGCCCCTTTGACGGGAGTTCCTACGAGCAGTACTTC. It is translated as CASSPFDGSSYEQYF.

Note on this clone: Distinct nucleotide sequences in the sample also encode this CDR3. The V call is TRBV5-1, the J call TRBJ2-3; D tentatively fits TRBD1 or TRBD2 (5 bases each). CDR1 is SGHRS, CDR2 YFSETQ, per germline. This CDR3 contains 14 residues. The ends were cut back, 4 bases at V and 0 bases at J, with 9 bases in the middle. The chain's CDR3 is CASSLGDSTDTQYF. CDR3 nucleotides: TGCGCCAGCAGCCTCGGGGACAGCACAGATACGCAGTATTTT.

This clone has only a few counts. The CDR3 region has the DNA TGTGCCAGCTCATCGCAGGGGACCGGGGAGCTGTTTTTT. Translating it yields CASSSQGTGELFF. The chain recombines TRBV18 with TRBJ2-2, with D maybe TRBD1 (6 bases). V shed 5 bases and J shed 5 bases, with 9 bases lying between them. Germline CDR1 KGHSH, CDR2 LQKENI. CDR3 length: 13 amino acids.

This sequence joins TRBV12-5 and TRBJ1-2; 7 bases map to TRBD1. This CDR3 has 15 amino acids. Trimming took 0 bases from V and 3 from J; bases not matched to a gene: 4. Germline V gives CDR1 LGHNT, CDR2 FRNRAP. In nucleotides, the CDR3 is TGTGCTAGTGGTTTGGTACAGGGGACAGACTATGGCTACACCTTC. It encodes CASGLVQGTDYGYTF.

This chain uses TRBV30 with TRBJ2-3, with 7 bases identical to TRBD1. This CDR3 is built from 18 residues. Germline lookup yields CDR1 GTSNPN and CDR2 SVGIG (reference sequence). V lost 1 base, J lost 1 base, and 14 bases stayed unmatched. As DNA, the CDR3 is TGTGCCTGGAGTGCAGACCTGGGACAGTCCTTAGGCACAGATACGCAGTATTTT. Its translation: CAWSADLGQSLGTDTQYF. Supplemented by reference TRBV30 and TRBJ2-3, the full variable domain reads SQTIHQWPATLVQPVGSPLSLECTVEGTSNPNLYWYRQAAGRGLQLLFYSVGIGQISSEVPQNLSASRPQDRQFILSSKKLLLSDSGFYLCAWSADLGQSLGTDTQYFGPGTRLTVL.

This clone was counted between two and nine times. The V gene is TRBV6-1, the J gene TRBJ1-1; D gene ambiguous. The CDR3 runs to 12 residues. The germline gives CDR1 MNHNS, CDR2 SASEGT. V lost 5 bases and J 4 bases, leaving 8 bases between the germline ends. CDR3 protein: CASSLVVTEAFF. The CDR3 DNA reads as TGTGCCAGCAGTTTGGTTGTCACTGAAGCTTTCTTT.

This clone was seen only a few times. Other nucleotide sequences in the sample specify the same CDR3. This chain joins TRBV25-1 and TRBJ1-4; TRBD1 aligns across 9 bases. Trimming took 3 bases from V and 5 from J; bases not matched to a gene: 4. The CDR3 extends over 15 amino acids. Per the germline V gene, CDR1 is MGHDK and CDR2 is SYGVNS. CDR3 region: CASSDPDRGNEKLFF. For the CDR3, the DNA is TGTGCCAGCAGTGATCCCGACAGGGGGAATGAAAAACTGTTTTTT. The whole variable domain, filled in from reference TRBV25-1 and TRBJ1-4, reads EADIYQTPRYLVIGTGKKITLECSQTMGHDKMYWYQQDPGMELHLIHYSYGVNSTEKGDLSSESTVSRIRTEHFPLTLESARPSHTSQYLCASSDPDRGNEKLFFGSGTQLSVL.

V and J are TRBV27 and TRBJ1-1, with D possibly TRBD1 on 5 matching bases. Germline-derived CDR1 and CDR2 are MNHEY and SMNVEV (reference sequence). This CDR3 is built from 14 residues. V was clipped by 6 bases and J by 3 bases, with 14 bases between them. CDR3 sequence: CASRIGHLDTEAFF. CDR3 nucleotide sequence: TGTGCCAGCAGGATTGGACATCTGGACACTGAAGCTTTCTTT.

The gene calls are TRBV23-1 and TRBJ1-3; no clear D. TRBV23-1 is annotated as an ORF whose role is uncertain. V lost 4 bases, J lost 0 bases, and 22 bases lay in between. CDR3 size: 19 residues. The CDR3 region is CASSLTRYFFYSSGNTIYF. DNA of the CDR3: TGCGCCAGCAGTCTGACTCGGTACTTCTTCTATAGCTCTGGAAACACCATATATTTT.

The chain uses TRBV10-3 and TRBJ2-7, with 8 bases fitting TRBD1. The trim removed 5 bases at V and 6 bases at J, leaving 12 bases unmatched. The germline V gene encodes CDR1 ENHRY and CDR2 SYGVKD. This CDR3 contains 15 residues. CDR3 amino acids: CAISQGAGTKGEQYF. The CDR3 DNA follows: TGTGCCATCAGTCAGGGGGCGGGTACGAAGGGCGAGCAGTACTTC.

The CDR3 spells CASSSPGGSETQYF. CDR3 nucleotide sequence: TGTGCCAGCAGCTCACCAGGGGGCAGTGAGACCCAGTACTTC. The chain employs TRBV7-9 and TRBJ2-5; TRBD1 agrees at 8 bases. Germline CDR1 and CDR2: SEHNR and FQNEAQ (reference sequence). Trimming took 4 bases from V and 5 from J; bases not matched to a gene: 6. The CDR3 covers 14 residues.

This clone has a handful of counts. Other DNA sequences of this sample code for an identical CDR3. The gene calls are TRBV5-1 and TRBJ2-3; no reliable D call. The V gene lost 2 bases and the J gene lost 0 bases, with 7 bases spanning the gap. Germline CDR1 is SGHRS and CDR2 is YFSETQ. The CDR3 runs 14 residues. CDR3 residues: CASSLGRSTDTQYF. DNA for the CDR3: TGCGCCAGCAGCTTAGGACGAAGCACAGATACGCAGTATTTT.

This clone was seen more than once but under ten times. This chain uses TRBV12-2 with TRBJ2-3. TRBV12-2 is a recognized pseudogene. This CDR3 has 17 amino acids. This CDR3 reads CASRLTSSSTSTDTQYF. The DNA for the CDR3 is TGTGCAAGTCGCTTAACCTCCAGCAGTACTAGCACAGATACGCAGTATTTT.

The V and J genes are TRBV7-9 and TRBJ1-2; 8 positions match TRBD1. V shed 4 bases, J shed 2 bases, and the junction held 3 bases outside the gene matches. Looked up from germline, CDR1 is SEHNR and CDR2 is FQNEAQ (reference sequence). There are 14 residues in the CDR3. CDR3 amino acids: CASSSWTGNYGYTF. CDR3 bases: TGTGCCAGCAGCTCGTGGACAGGGAACTATGGCTACACCTTC.

A few counts support this clone. The CDR3 is CASTTGTRGTDTQYF. In nucleotides, the CDR3 is TGCGCCAGCACTACCGGGACCCGTGGGACAGATACGCAGTATTTT. The rearrangement joins TRBV5-1 to TRBJ2-3, with D possibly called TRBD1 or TRBD2 (5 bases each). Between the trimmed V and J ends, which lost 6 bases and 3 bases, there was a span of 17 bases. CDR1 and CDR2 (germline): SGHRS, YFSETQ. The CDR3 is 15 amino acids.

This clone was found a few times. V usage is TRBV28 and J usage is TRBJ2-3; 9 bases match TRBD1. Germline CDR1 MDHEN, CDR2 SYDVKM. V lost 4 bases and J lost 2; bases outside the gene matches: 7. The CDR3 has 16 amino acids. CDR3 region: CASSSLDRGDTDTQYF. The CDR3 nucleotides are TGTGCCAGCAGTTCCCTAGACAGGGGGGACACAGATACGCAGTATTTT.

The genes are TRBV15 and TRBJ1-2; a possible D gene is TRBD1 (5 bases). Per the germline V gene, CDR1 is LNHNV and CDR2 is YYDKDF (reference sequence). This CDR3 contains 16 residues. V was pared by 0 bases and J by 1 base, with 12 bases between. CDR3 in amino acids: CATSRDRGGGNYGYTF. The CDR3 DNA is TGTGCCACCAGCAGAGATCGGGGCGGGGGTAACTATGGCTACACCTTC.